These 26 T cell receptor beta chains originate from one sample sequenced in a study of regulatory T cells in long-lasting Graves disease. Documented time point: persistent/refractory GD, antithyroid drugs over 5 years with positive TRAb. PBMC RNA served as the TCR library source. CDR3-region Arm-PCR and iRepertoire HTBI primers produced the TCR beta libraries. TCRdb independently ran MiXCR on the multiplex PCR reads; one entry per CDR3 protein. The data show roughly 500,000 distinct CDR3 sequences, around 20% seen once. The sequences come from peripheral blood mononuclear cells (PBMCs), collected when the disease was refractory, from a patient treated with antithyroid drugs. These receptors were taken from a female donor with Graves disease.

This clonotype was picked up a small number of times. The J gene is TRBJ2-7, the V gene TRBV5-1; TRBD2 matches at 8 bases. Per germline, CDR1 SGHRS and CDR2 YFSETQ. Germline trimming cut 2 bases from V and 0 bases from J; bases unmatched to any gene: 4. The CDR3 has 15 amino acids. CDR3 nucleotide sequence: TGCGCCAGCAGCTTCACTAGCGGTTCCTCCTACGAGCAGTACTTC. Encoded protein: CASSFTSGSSYEQYF.

This clonotype was picked up many times. The rearrangement joins TRBV6-1 to TRBJ2-5; tentative D call: TRBD2 (5 bases). Trimming shortened V by 6 bases and J by 5 bases, and 13 bases separated the two germline ends. The CDR3 is 13 amino acids. The germline V gene encodes CDR1 MNHNS and CDR2 SASEGT. In nucleotides, the CDR3 is TGTGCCAGCAGGCAGGCTAGCCTGGAGACCCAGTACTTC. Protein sequence: CASRQASLETQYF.

This clonotype was seen ten or more times. J is TRBJ1-6 and V is TRBV12-3 or TRBV12-4; D not certain. Trimming took off 3 bases at V and 6 bases at J, with 9 bases between the two ends. The CDR3 is made up of 14 amino acids. This chain's CDR3 is CASSFQSPNSPLHF. CDR3 DNA: TGTGCCAGCAGTTTTCAGAGCCCTAATTCACCCCTCCACTTT.

This clonotype was seen ten or more times. The chain joins TRBV6-1 to TRBJ2-5; no definite D call. Trimming removed 5 bases from V and 6 bases from J, with 19 bases in between. The CDR3 is 15 amino acids. Looked up from germline, CDR1 is MNHNS and CDR2 is SASEGT. In DNA, the CDR3 is TGTGCCAGCAGTCGTGCGCGCCTGGGCAGTCAGACCCAGTACTTC. Amino acids: CASSRARLGSQTQYF.

A few counts support this clonotype. This chain uses TRBV5-1 with TRBJ1-2; 8 nucleotides match TRBD1. CDR1 and CDR2 (germline): SGHRS, YFSETQ. This CDR3 contains 14 residues. The V and J ends lost 5 bases and 11 bases, in that order; junction bases with no gene match: 14. The CDR3: CASRQGQGVIRYTF. The CDR3, as DNA: TGCGCCAGCAGGCAAGGACAGGGAGTAATTCGGTACACCTTC.

This clonotype appeared many times. The chain has TRBV27 and TRBJ2-7; D is perhaps TRBD1 (6 bases). This CDR3 is 14 amino acids long. CDR1 is MNHEY, CDR2 SMNVEV, per germline (reference sequence). V was shortened by 3 bases and J by 4 bases, with 13 bases between the two germline ends. The CDR3 region is CASSFLGRGYEQYF. The DNA for the CDR3 is TGTGCCAGCAGTTTTCTCGGCAGGGGATACGAGCAGTACTTC.

This clonotype appeared many times. The chain employs TRBV6-1 and TRBJ2-7; D is ambiguous. Trimming took off 1 base at V and 2 bases at J, with 6 bases between the two ends. CDR3 length: 13 amino acids. Germline CDR1 reads MNHNS; CDR2 reads SASEGT. CDR3 in DNA: TGTGCCAGCAGTGAAGTCACCCCCTACGAGCAGTACTTC. Its protein product is CASSEVTPYEQYF.

The V call is TRBV6-1, the J call TRBJ1-1; TRBD1 might be the D (5 bases). Germline V lookup: CDR1 MNHNS, CDR2 SASEGT. CDR3 size: 15 residues. V lost 5 bases and J 1 base, leaving 14 bases between the germline ends. The CDR3 here is CASSQEGAGNTEAFF. Written as DNA, the CDR3 is TGTGCCAGCAGTCAGGAAGGGGCCGGGAACACTGAAGCTTTCTTT.

This chain uses TRBV6-1 with TRBJ2-7; the D gene is possibly TRBD2 (6 bases). Germline loops: CDR1 MNHNS, CDR2 SASEGT. The CDR3 has 14 residues. Trimming took 2 bases from V and 7 from J, leaving 15 bases between them. The CDR3 is CASSEQRSRGEQYF. The CDR3, as DNA: TGTGCCAGCAGTGAACAGCGAAGCCGGGGGGAGCAGTACTTC.

V and J are TRBV7-6 and TRBJ2-2, with D possibly being TRBD1 (6 bases). Trimming removed 3 bases from V and 4 bases from J, with 12 bases in between. Germline V gene data show CDR1 as SGHVS and CDR2 as FNYEAQ. There are 15 residues in the CDR3. This CDR3 is CASSFRQVSTGELFF. CDR3 DNA sequence: TGTGCCAGCAGCTTTCGACAGGTGTCCACCGGGGAGCTGTTTTTT.

This clonotype was counted a single time. The CDR3 DNA sequence: TGCGCCAGCAGCCAAGATTTCCCCCCCAACGAGCAGTACTTC. As protein: CASSQDFPPNEQYF. The chain uses TRBV4-3 and TRBJ2-7; D not certain. Deletions cut 0 bases from V and 5 bases from J, with 11 bases between. The CDR3 spans 14 residues. Germline loops: CDR1 LGHNA, CDR2 YSLEER.

The chain is built from TRBV3-1 and TRBJ1-3; D is unresolved. V was pared by 4 bases and J by 2 bases, with 9 bases between. CDR1 and CDR2 (germline): LGHDT, YNNKEL (reference sequence). The length of the CDR3 is 14 residues. The CDR3 DNA follows: TGTGCCAGCAGCCCGTCCGGGACTGGAAACACCATATATTTT. Its protein is CASSPSGTGNTIYF. The whole variable domain, remainder taken from reference TRBV3-1 and TRBJ1-3, is DTAVSQTPKYLVTQMGNDKSIKCEQNLGHDTMYWYKQDSKKFLKIMFSYNNKELIINETVPNRFSPKSPDKAHLNLHINSLELGDSAVYFCASSPSGTGNTIYFGEGSWLTVV.

The chain joins TRBV20-1 to TRBJ2-5; D uncertain. The V gene lost 5 bases and the J gene lost 4 bases, with 20 bases spanning the gap. Germline V lookup: CDR1 DFQATT, CDR2 SNEGSKA (reference sequence). The CDR3 covers 15 residues. Here the CDR3 DNA reads TGCAGTGCTTCCCCTGGTCTAGGCCCTGGAGAGACCCAGTACTTC. Translated: CSASPGLGPGETQYF.

The V call is TRBV14, the J call TRBJ2-2, with 9 bases matching TRBD2. Losses at the gene ends were 1 base for V and 5 bases for J; bases not matched to a gene: 8. The V gene's germline CDR1 is SGHDN and CDR2 FVKESK. The CDR3 spans 17 residues. In nucleotides, the CDR3 is TGTGCCAGCAGCCAAGTAACTTGGACTAGCGAAACCGGGGAGCTGTTTTTT. It translates to CASSQVTWTSETGELFF.

The chain links TRBV7-9 to TRBJ2-7, with D possibly TRBD2 on 6 matching bases. Germline CDR1 is SEHNR and CDR2 is FQNEAQ (reference sequence). The V end was cut by 6 bases, the J end by 5 bases, with 23 bases between. The CDR3 consists of 16 residues. CDR3 sequence: CASSLVVRGSSHEQYF. CDR3 nucleotide sequence: TGTGCCAGCAGTCTAGTGGTCCGGGGGTCCAGCCACGAGCAGTACTTC.

This clonotype was observed many times. The chain joins TRBV6-2 or TRBV6-3 to TRBJ2-7; D possibly corresponds to TRBD1 (6 bases). Trimming left V 5 bases short and J 2 bases short, with 25 bases between. Germline-derived CDR1 and CDR2 are MNHEY and SVGEGT. The CDR3 length is 18 residues. The CDR3 DNA sequence: TGTGCCAGCAGTGGTACTTTTTACCGATACAGGGACACCTACGAGCAGTACTTC. Its protein product is CASSGTFYRYRDTYEQYF.

This clonotype occurred a few times. This chain connects TRBV30 to TRBJ2-4; 9 bases are shared with TRBD2. The J call may not be correct, given that the DNA end is closer to TRBJ2-5. The V gene's germline CDR1 is GTSNPN and CDR2 SVGIG (reference sequence). The CDR3 totals 14 residues. CDR3 nucleotide sequence: TGTGCCTGGACTTTTGGCGGGAGGGGAGAGACCCAGTACTTC. Translated: CAWTFGGRGETQYF.

This clonotype was counted many times. This chain's CDR3 is CSASSTSGSSEQYF. The CDR3 DNA is TGCAGTGCTAGTTCGACTAGCGGGAGCTCCGAGCAGTACTTC. The chain combines TRBV20-1 with TRBJ2-7; 12 bases match TRBD2. Germline-derived CDR1 and CDR2 are DFQATT and SNEGSKA (reference sequence). This CDR3 has 14 amino acids. The ends lost 3 bases at V and 6 bases at J; junction bases unmatched: 6.

This clonotype was found many times. The chain has TRBV28 and TRBJ1-5; D is undetermined. Per germline, CDR1 MDHEN and CDR2 SYDVKM. Trimming shortened V by 7 bases and J by 5 bases, and 15 bases separated the two germline ends. The CDR3 is 14 amino acids. The CDR3: CASTEAPGYQPQHF. As DNA, the CDR3 is TGTGCCAGCACGGAGGCCCCCGGGTATCAGCCCCAGCATTTT.

At least ten counts were recorded for this clonotype. This rearrangement joins TRBV30 to TRBJ1-1, with D possibly TRBD1 on 5 matching bases. The CDR3 contains 12 residues. Trimming stripped 2 bases from V and 3 bases from J, with 7 bases between. CDR1 GTSNPN and CDR2 SVGIG come from the germline V gene (reference sequence). The CDR3, as DNA: TGTGCCTGGAGTCCGACAGACACTGAAGCTTTCTTT. Encoded protein: CAWSPTDTEAFF.

The rearrangement joins TRBV6-2 or TRBV6-3 to TRBJ2-7; unclear D gene. Trimming cost V 5 bases and J 0 bases, with 14 bases left between them. CDR1 and CDR2 from the germline V gene are MNHEY and SVGEGT. The CDR3 has 15 amino acids. CDR3 in amino acids: CASSPEAASSYEQYF. CDR3 DNA sequence: TGTGCCAGCAGTCCCGAGGCTGCCTCCTCCTACGAGCAGTACTTC.

This clonotype was seen many times. The V and J genes are TRBV2 and TRBJ1-1; D remains ambiguous. Germline V gene data show CDR1 as SNHLY and CDR2 as FYNNEI. This CDR3 spans 12 amino acids. The ends were cut back, 6 bases at V and 1 base at J, with 6 bases in the middle. CDR3 nucleotides: TGTGCCAGCAGATGGACGAACACTGAAGCTTTCTTT. Its protein product is CASRWTNTEAFF.

This clonotype showed up just a few times. The genes are TRBV4-1 and TRBJ2-5; D gene ambiguous. This CDR3 has 14 residues. The V end lost 0 bases, the J end lost 5 bases, and 10 bases lay between the germline ends. Germline CDR1 and CDR2: MGHRA and YSYEKL. Written as DNA, the CDR3 is TGCGCCAGCAGCCAAGATCTTGCGGAGGAGACCCAGTACTTC. Amino acids: CASSQDLAEETQYF.

The chain joins TRBV19 to TRBJ1-1, with 10 bases that match TRBD1. Germline V CDR1 and CDR2: LNHDA, SQIVND (reference sequence). CDR3 length equals 18 residues. The junction had 15 bases not matched to a gene; V was cut back by 2 bases and J by 6 bases. CDR3 residues: CASSISRRTGGSSAEAFF. CDR3 sequence (DNA): TGTGCCAGTAGTATATCAAGAAGGACAGGGGGATCGAGCGCTGAAGCTTTCTTT.

This clonotype was detected ten times or more. The gene calls are TRBV14 and TRBJ1-1; TRBD1 is a possible D gene (5 bases). Trimming left V 5 bases short and J 1 base short, with 14 bases between. CDR1 is SGHDN, CDR2 FVKESK, per germline. This CDR3 is 15 amino acids long. The DNA for the CDR3 is TGTGCCAGCAGCGGCACCGGGACGCAGAACACTGAAGCTTTCTTT. Its protein is CASSGTGTQNTEAFF.

This clonotype has just one count. A much more abundant neighbour one base away suggests this may be a read error. The J gene is TRBJ1-1, the V gene TRBV12-5; TRBD1 matches 12 bases. The V gene end was trimmed by 0 bases and the J gene end by 1 base; junction bases not matched to a gene: 3. The CDR3 loop spans 17 amino acids. Germline CDR1 reads LGHNT; CDR2 reads FRNRAP. The CDR3 sequence: CASGLVSGQGANTEAFF. The DNA for the CDR3 is TGTGCTAGTGGTTTGGTTTCGGGACAGGGGGCGAACACTGAAGCTTTCTTT. The full variable domain, its missing parts supplied by reference TRBV12-5 and TRBJ1-1, is DARVTQTPRHKVTEMGQEVTMRCQPILGHNTVFWYRQTMMQGLELLAYFRNRAPLDDSGMPKDRFSAEMPDATLATLKIQPSEPRDSAVYFCASGLVSGQGANTEAFFGQGTRLTVV.